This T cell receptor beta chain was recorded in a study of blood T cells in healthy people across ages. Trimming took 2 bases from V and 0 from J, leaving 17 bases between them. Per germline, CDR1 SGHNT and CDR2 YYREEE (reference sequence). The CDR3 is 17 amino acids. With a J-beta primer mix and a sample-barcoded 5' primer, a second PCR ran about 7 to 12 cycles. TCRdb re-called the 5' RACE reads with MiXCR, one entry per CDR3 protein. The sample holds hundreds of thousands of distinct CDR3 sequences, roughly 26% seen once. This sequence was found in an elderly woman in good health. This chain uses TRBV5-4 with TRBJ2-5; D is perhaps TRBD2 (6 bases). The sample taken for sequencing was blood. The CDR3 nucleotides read TGTGCCAGCAGCTTAAAGATGGGGGGACGCTACCAAGAGACCCAGTACTTC. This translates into CASSLKMGGRYQETQYF. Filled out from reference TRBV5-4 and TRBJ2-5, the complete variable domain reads ETGVTQSPTHLIKTRGQQVTLRCSSQSGHNTVSWYQQALGQGPQFIFQYYREEENGRGNFPPRFSGLQFPNYSSELNVNALELDDSALYLCASSLKMGGRYQETQYFGPGTRLLVL.